What follows are 8 T cell receptor beta chains derived from one specimen sequenced in a study of shared clonotypes between healthy human individuals. Sequencing used immunoSEQ multiplex PCR; TCRdb keeps in-frame clones, though not all of them. The table includes over 1.5 million clones, around 98% detected once. Sequencing was carried out using naive CD4+ T cells sorted from blood. Subset: CD45RA+ positively selected. These receptors all come from a man aged 25 to 40 in good health.

The chain combines TRBV2 with TRBJ1-1, with D unclear. V was pared by 4 bases and J by 1 base, with 4 bases between. The CDR3 length is 12 residues. CDR1 is SNHLY, CDR2 FYNNEI, per germline. CDR3: CASSVENTEAFF. For the CDR3, the DNA is TGTGCCAGCAGTGTAGAGAACACTGAAGCTTTCTTT.

V is TRBV18 and J is TRBJ2-3; tentatively, D is TRBD1 or TRBD2 (5 bases each). The CDR3 length is 15 residues. CDR1 is KGHSH and CDR2 is LQKENI in the germline V gene. V lost 3 bases to trimming and J lost 2 bases, with 12 bases between them. CDR3 region: CASSPSSGHTDTQYF. The DNA of the CDR3 is TGTGCCAGCTCACCGAGCAGCGGACACACAGATACGCAGTATTTT.

This chain connects TRBV11-2 to TRBJ2-3; TRBD2 matches at 9 bases. This CDR3 spans 15 amino acids. V was clipped by 5 bases and J by 3 bases; unmatched bases: 6. Germline V CDR1 and CDR2: SGHAT, FQNNGV. The CDR3 region has the DNA TGTGCCAGCAGCCCGTTAGCGGGAGCGACAGATACGCAGTATTTT. Protein: CASSPLAGATDTQYF.

Of note for this clone: The same CDR3 can be traced to other DNA sequences in this sample. This chain joins TRBV5-4 and TRBJ2-3, with TRBD2 matching 13 bases. Trimming at V came to 1 base and at J to 1 base, leaving 3 bases not matched to a gene. This CDR3 is built from 17 residues. Germline V gene data show CDR1 as SGHNT and CDR2 as YYREEE (reference sequence). The CDR3 DNA follows: TGTGCCAGCAGCTTGCGACTAGCGGGAGGAGGCACAGATACGCAGTATTTT. It translates to CASSLRLAGGGTDTQYF.

J is TRBJ1-2 and V is TRBV28; 7 bases fit TRBD1. With 7 bases clipped from V and 7 bases from J, the junction kept 6 bases outside the gene matches. In germline, CDR1 is MDHEN, CDR2 SYDVKM. The CDR3 has 12 amino acids. DNA for the CDR3: TGTGCCAGCAATCAGGGGGGATTTGGCTACACCTTC. Protein sequence: CASNQGGFGYTF.

The chain recombines TRBV18 with TRBJ1-1; tentatively, D is TRBD1 (5 bases). CDR3 size: 16 residues. The germline V gene has CDR1 KGHSH and CDR2 LQKENI. V lost 6 bases to trimming and J lost 4 bases, with 21 bases between them. CDR3 amino acids: CASSGGLADLGTEAFF. The CDR3 DNA follows: TGTGCCAGCTCCGGGGGACTAGCAGACCTGGGCACTGAAGCTTTCTTT. The complete variable domain, with remaining parts taken from reference TRBV18 and TRBJ1-1, reads NAGVMQNPRHLVRRRGQEARLRCSPMKGHSHVYWYRQLPEEGLKFMVYLQKENIIDESGMPKERFSAEFPKEGPSILRIQQVVRGDSAAYFCASSGGLADLGTEAFFGQGTRLTVV.

This chain joins TRBV6-1 and TRBJ2-2, with 12 bases identical to TRBD1. Germline assignment: CDR1 MNHNS and CDR2 SASEGT. J lost 6 bases, V lost 4 bases, and 12 bases had no gene match. The CDR3 contains 18 residues. The CDR3 is CASSVPGQGANIAGELFF. The CDR3 nucleotides read TGTGCCAGCAGTGTACCGGGACAGGGGGCGAATATCGCCGGGGAGCTGTTTTTT.

This rearrangement joins TRBV6-5 to TRBJ1-4, with D tentatively TRBD1 (5 bases). CDR3 length equals 15 residues. Germline loops: CDR1 MNHEY, CDR2 SVGAGI. The V and J ends lost 2 bases and 4 bases respectively, with 11 bases between them. CDR3 protein: CASSYRGKFNEKLFF. The CDR3, as DNA: TGTGCCAGCAGTTACAGGGGAAAATTTAATGAAAAACTGTTTTTT.